The source of this TCR beta chain is a study of blood T cell repertoires in COVID-19. The table came from immunoSEQ multiplex PCR; TCRdb's copy has only in-frame clones and leaves some out. The table has roughly 190,000 clones, about four fifths seen once; the top ten hold approximately 12%. This CDR3 has 13 residues. V was cut by 3 bases and J by 6 bases, with 9 bases left in between. The germline CDR1 and CDR2 sequences are SGHTA and FQGTGA. Input material: PBMCs or T cells enriched from blood (not recorded which). The chain recombines TRBV7-3 with TRBJ2-1; maybe TRBD2 (5 bases). The sequence was collected from a man aged 35 to 55 who had recovered from COVID-19. CDR3 sequence (DNA): TGTGCCAGCAGCTTTGGGAGCAGCAATGAGCAGTTCTTC. Translation: CASSFGSSNEQFF.